This entry features one T cell receptor beta chain sequence. Its antigen is undetermined. Clones were sequenced by immunoSEQ multiplex PCR, and TCRdb holds only the in-frame ones, with some missing. There are 18,000 or so clones in the sample; around two thirds occur only once, and about 21% lies in the top ten. This entry is derived from a study of OX40 agonist ivuxolimab in advanced cancers. Study as a whole: Six ivuxolimab dose levels, 0.01 to 10 mg/kg, were given intravenously every 2 weeks. Eligibility admitted prior anti-PD-1, anti-PD-L1 or anti-CTLA-4 therapy; around 38% had some.

The timepoints at which blood was sampled were baseline, cycle 4 day 1, and cycle 7 day 1. Broader study findings: At doses 0.1 to 3.0 mg/kg, CD4+ and CD8+ clones expanded.

The sequences come from CD4+ or CD8+ T cells sorted from blood, collected in a trial of the OX40 agonist ivuxolimab. The sequence was collected from an adult with an advanced solid tumor such as melanoma, head and neck, liver or kidney cancer.

The CDR3 sequence: CASSDPGGVNTEAFF. The CDR3, as DNA: TGTGCCAGTAGTGACCCGGGGGGGGTGAACACTGAAGCTTTCTTT. The J gene is TRBJ1-1, the V gene TRBV19, with D possibly matching TRBD1 (5 bases). The CDR3 has 15 amino acids. Per the germline V gene, CDR1 is LNHDA and CDR2 is SQIVND (reference sequence). With 5 bases removed from V and 0 bases from J, the gap between germline ends came to 13 bases.